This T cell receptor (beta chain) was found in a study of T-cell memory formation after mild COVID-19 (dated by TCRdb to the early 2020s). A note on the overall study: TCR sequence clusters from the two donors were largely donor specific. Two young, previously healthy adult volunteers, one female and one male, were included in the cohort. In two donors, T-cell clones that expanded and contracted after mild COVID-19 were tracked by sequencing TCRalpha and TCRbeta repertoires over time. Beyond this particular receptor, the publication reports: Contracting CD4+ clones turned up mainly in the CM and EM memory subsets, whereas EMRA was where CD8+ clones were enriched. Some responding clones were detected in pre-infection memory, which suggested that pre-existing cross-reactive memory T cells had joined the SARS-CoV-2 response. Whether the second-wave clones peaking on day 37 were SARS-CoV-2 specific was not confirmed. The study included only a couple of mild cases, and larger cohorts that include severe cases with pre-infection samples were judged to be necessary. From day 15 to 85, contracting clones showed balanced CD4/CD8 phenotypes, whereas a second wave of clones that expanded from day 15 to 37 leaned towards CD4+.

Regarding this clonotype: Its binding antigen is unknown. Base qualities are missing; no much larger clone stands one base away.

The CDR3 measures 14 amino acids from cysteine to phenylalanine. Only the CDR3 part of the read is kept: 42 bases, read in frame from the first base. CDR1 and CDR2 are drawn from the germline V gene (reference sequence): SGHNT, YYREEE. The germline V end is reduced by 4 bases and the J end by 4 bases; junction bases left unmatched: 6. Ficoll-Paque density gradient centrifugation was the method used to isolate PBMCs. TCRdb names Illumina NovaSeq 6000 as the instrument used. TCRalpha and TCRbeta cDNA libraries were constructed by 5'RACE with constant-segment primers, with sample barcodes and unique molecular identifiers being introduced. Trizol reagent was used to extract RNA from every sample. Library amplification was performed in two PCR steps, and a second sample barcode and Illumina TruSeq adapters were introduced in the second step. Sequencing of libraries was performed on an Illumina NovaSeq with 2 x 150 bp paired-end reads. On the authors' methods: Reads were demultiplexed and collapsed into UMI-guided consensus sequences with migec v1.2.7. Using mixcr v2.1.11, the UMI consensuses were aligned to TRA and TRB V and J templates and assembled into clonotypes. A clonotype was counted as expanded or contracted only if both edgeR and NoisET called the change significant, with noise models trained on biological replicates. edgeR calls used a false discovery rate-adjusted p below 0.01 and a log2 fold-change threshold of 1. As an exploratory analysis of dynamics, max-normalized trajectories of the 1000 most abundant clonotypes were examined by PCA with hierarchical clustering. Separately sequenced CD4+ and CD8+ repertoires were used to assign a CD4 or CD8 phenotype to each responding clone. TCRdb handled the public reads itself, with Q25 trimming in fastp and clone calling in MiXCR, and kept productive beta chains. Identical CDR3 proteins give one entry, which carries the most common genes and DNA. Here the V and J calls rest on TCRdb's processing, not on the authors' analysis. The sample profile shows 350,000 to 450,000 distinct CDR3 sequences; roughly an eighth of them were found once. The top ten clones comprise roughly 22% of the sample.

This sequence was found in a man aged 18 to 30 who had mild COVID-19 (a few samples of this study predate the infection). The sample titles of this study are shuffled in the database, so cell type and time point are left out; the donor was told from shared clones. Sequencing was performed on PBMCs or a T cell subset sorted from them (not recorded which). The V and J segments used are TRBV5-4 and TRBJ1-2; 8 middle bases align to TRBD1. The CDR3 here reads CASSGQGGPYGYTF. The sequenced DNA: TGTGCCAGCAGCGGACAGGGTGGACCCTATGGCTACACCTTC.